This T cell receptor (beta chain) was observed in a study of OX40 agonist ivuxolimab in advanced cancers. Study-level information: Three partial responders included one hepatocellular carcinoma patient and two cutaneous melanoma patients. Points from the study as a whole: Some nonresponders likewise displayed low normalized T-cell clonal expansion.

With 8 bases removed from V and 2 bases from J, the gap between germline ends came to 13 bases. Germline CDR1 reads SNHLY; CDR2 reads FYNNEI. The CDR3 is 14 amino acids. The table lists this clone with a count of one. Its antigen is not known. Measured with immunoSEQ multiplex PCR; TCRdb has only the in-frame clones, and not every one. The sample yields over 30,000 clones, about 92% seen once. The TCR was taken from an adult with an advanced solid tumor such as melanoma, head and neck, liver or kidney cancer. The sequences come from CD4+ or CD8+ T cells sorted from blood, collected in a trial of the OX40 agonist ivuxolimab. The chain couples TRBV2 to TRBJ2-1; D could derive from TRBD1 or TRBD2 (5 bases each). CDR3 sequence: CASGDDGTYNEQFF. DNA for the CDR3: TGTGCCAGCGGGGACGACGGAACCTACAATGAGCAGTTCTTC.